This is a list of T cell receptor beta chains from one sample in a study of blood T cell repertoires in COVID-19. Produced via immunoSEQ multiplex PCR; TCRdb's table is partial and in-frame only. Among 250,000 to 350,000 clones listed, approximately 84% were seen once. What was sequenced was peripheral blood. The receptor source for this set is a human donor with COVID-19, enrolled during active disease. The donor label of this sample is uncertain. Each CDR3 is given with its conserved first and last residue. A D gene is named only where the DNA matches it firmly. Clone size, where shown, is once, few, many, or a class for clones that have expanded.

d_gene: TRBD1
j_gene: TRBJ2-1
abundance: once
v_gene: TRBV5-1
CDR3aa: CASSRQGDEQFF
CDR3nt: TGCGCCAGCAGCCGACAGGGGGATGAGCAGTTCTTC

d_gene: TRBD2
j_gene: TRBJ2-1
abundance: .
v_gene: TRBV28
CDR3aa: CASSSRLASYNEQFF
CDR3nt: TGTGCCAGCAGTTCCCGACTAGCGTCCTACAATGAGCAGTTCTTC

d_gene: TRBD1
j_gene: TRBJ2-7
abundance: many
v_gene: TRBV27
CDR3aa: CASGRKGQGAYEQYF
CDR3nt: TGTGCCAGCGGACGGAAGGGACAGGGGGCATACGAGCAGTACTTC

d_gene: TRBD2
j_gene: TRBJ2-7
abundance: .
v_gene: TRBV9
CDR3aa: CASSPSGGEHDEQYF
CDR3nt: TGTGCCAGCAGTCCCAGTGGGGGGGAGCACGACGAGCAGTACTTC

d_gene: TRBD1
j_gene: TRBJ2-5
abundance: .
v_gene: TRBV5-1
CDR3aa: CASSSAPTGSGETQYF
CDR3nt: TGCGCCAGCAGCTCCGCCCCGACAGGGAGCGGCGAGACCCAGTACTTC

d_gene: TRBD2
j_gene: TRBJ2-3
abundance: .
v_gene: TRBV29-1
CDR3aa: CSVEGGLAAYPFAQYF
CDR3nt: TGCAGCGTTGAAGGGGGTCTAGCGGCGTATCCCTTTGCGCAGTATTTT

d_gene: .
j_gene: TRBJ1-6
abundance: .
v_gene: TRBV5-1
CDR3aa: CASSSGGGSENSPLHF
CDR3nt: TGCGCCAGCAGCTCCGGCGGTGGATCGGAAAATTCACCCCTCCACTTT

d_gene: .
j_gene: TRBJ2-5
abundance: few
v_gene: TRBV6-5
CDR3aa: CASRLGQKETQYF
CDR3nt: TGTGCCAGCAGACTGGGGCAGAAGGAGACCCAGTACTTC

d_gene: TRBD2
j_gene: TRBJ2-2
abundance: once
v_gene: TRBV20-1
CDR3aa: CSASTSGSGNGELFF
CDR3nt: TGCAGTGCTAGTACCAGCGGGAGCGGCAACGGGGAGCTGTTTTTT

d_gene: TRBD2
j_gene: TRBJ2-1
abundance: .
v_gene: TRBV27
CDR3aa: CASSYGRSYNEQFF
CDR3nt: TGTGCCAGCAGTTACGGGAGGTCCTACAATGAGCAGTTCTTC

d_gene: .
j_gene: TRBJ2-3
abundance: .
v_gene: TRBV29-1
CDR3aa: CSVITDLGRTDTQYF
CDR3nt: TGCAGCGTAATCACGGACTTAGGTAGGACAGATACGCAGTATTTT

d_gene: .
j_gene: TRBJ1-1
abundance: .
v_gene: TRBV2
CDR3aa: CASTWGGGMNTEAFF
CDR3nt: TGTGCCAGCACCTGGGGAGGGGGGATGAACACTGAAGCTTTCTTT

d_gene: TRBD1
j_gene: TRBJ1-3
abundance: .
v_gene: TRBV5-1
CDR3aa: CASSLTRQGFNSPGNTIYF
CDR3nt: TGCGCCAGCAGCTTGACTAGACAGGGATTTAATTCCCCTGGAAACACCATATATTTT

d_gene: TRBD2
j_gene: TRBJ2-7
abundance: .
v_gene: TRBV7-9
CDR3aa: CASSPPPGVAGLYEQYF
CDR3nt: TGTGCCAGCAGCCCCCCCCCTGGGGTAGCGGGATTGTACGAGCAGTACTTC

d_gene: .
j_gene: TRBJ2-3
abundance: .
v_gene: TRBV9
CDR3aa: CASSGVADELTDTQYF
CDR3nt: TGTGCCAGCAGCGGGGTAGCGGACGAACTCACAGATACGCAGTATTTT

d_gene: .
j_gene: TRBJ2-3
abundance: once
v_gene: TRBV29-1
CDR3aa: CSVRRGVGTDTQYF
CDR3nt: TGCAGCGTCAGGAGGGGTGTCGGCACAGATACGCAGTATTTT